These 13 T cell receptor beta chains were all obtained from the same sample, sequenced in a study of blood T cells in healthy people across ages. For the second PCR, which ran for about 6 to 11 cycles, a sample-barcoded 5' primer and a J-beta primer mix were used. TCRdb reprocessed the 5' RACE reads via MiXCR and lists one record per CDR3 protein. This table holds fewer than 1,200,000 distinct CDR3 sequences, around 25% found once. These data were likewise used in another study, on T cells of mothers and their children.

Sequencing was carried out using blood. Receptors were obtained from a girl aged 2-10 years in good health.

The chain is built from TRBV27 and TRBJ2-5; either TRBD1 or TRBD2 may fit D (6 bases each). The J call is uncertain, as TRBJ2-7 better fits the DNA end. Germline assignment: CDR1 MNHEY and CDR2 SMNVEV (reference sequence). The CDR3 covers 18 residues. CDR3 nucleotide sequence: TGTGCCAGCAGTCCAAGACCGTACTACAGGGACTTTGGGGACGAGCAGTACTTC. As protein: CASSPRPYYRDFGDEQYF.

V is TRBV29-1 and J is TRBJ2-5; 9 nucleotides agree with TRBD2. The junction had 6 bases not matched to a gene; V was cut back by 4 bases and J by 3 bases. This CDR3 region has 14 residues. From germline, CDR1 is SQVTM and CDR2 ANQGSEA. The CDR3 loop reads CSVGISGSEETQYF. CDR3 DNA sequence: TGCAGCGTTGGGATTAGCGGGAGTGAAGAGACCCAGTACTTC.

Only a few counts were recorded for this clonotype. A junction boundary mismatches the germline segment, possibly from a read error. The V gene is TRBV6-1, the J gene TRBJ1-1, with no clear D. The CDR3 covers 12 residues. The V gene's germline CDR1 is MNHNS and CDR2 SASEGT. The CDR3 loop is CASSDGRQMGIF. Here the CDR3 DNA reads TGTGCCAGCAGTGACGGGAGGCAGATGGGCATCTTT.

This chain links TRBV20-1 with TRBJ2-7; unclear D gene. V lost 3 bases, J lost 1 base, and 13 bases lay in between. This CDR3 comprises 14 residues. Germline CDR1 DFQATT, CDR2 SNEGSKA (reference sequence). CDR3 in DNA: TGCAGTGCTAGCCGTTACCTTACTTCCTACGAGCAGTACTTC. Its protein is CSASRYLTSYEQYF.

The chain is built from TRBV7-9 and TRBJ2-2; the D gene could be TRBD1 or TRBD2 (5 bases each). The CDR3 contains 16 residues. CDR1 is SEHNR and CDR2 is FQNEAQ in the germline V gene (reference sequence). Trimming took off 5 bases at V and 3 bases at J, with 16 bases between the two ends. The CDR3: CASSPGTGPHTGELFF. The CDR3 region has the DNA TGTGCCAGCAGCCCCGGGACGGGGCCCCACACCGGGGAGCTGTTTTTT.

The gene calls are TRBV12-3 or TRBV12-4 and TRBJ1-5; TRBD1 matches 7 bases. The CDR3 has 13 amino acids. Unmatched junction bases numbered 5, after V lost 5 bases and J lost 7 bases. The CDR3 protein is CASSRQGWQPQHF. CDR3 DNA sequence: TGTGCCAGCAGTCGACAGGGTTGGCAGCCCCAGCATTTT.

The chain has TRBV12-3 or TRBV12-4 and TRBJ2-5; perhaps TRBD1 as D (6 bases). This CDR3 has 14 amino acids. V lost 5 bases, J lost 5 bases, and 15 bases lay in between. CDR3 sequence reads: CASSPGVSRETQYF. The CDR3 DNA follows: TGTGCCAGCAGTCCAGGGGTCTCACGGGAGACCCAGTACTTC.

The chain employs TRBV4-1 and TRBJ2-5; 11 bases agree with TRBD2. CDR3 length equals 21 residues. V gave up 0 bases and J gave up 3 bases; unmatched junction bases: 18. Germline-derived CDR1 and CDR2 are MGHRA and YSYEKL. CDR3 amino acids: CASSQEGVAGGPLSDEETQYF. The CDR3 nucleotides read TGCGCCAGCAGCCAAGAGGGGGTAGCGGGGGGGCCTCTCAGTGATGAAGAGACCCAGTACTTC.

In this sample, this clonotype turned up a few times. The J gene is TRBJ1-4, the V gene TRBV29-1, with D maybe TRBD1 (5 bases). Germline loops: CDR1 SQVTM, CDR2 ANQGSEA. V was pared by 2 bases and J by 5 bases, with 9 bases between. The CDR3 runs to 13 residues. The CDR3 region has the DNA TGCAGCGTTGAAATGACAGAAAATGAAAAACTGTTTTTT. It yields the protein CSVEMTENEKLFF.

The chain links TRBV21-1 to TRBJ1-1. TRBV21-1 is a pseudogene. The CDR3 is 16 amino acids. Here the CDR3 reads CASSKMAGRDNTEAFF. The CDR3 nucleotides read TGTGCCAGCAGCAAAATGGCCGGAAGGGACAACACTGAAGCTTTCTTT.

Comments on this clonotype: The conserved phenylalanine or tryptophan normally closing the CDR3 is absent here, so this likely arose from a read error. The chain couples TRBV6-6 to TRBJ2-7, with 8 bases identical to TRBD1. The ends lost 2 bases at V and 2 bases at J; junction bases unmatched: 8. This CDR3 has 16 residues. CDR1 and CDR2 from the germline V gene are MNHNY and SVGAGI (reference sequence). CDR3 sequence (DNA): TGTGCCAGCAGTTACGGGATGGGGACAGGTCCCTACGAGCAGTACCTC. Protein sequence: CASSYGMGTGPYEQYL.

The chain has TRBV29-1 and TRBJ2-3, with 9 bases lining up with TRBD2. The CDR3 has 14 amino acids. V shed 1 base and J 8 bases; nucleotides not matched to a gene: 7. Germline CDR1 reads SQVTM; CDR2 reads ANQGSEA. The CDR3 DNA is TGCAGCGTTGAAGGACAGCGGGAGGCAGGTACGCAGTATTTT. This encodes CSVEGQREAGTQYF.

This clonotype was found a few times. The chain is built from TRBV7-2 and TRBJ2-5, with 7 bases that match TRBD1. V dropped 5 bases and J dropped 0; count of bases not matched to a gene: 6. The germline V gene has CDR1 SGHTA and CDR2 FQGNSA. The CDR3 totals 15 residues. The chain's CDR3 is CASSIQGSYQETQYF. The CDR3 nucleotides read TGTGCCAGCAGCATACAGGGGTCTTACCAAGAGACCCAGTACTTC.